This T cell receptor beta chain was profiled in a study of identical twins. The CDR3 spans 17 residues. Losses at the gene ends were 8 bases for V and 0 bases for J; bases not matched to a gene: 9. Study-level findings and limits: Modeled out-of-frame TCR alpha sharing in monozygotic twins fell below observed levels.

Healthy Caucasians supplied all donations. This clonotype was found a few times. As yet, its antigen is unknown. TCRdb re-called the 5' RACE reads through MiXCR, storing one row per CDR3 protein. The repertoire has about 690,000 distinct CDR3 sequences, over 5% of them found once; the top ten carry about 1.8%. The chain recombines TRBV12-3 or TRBV12-4 with TRBJ2-6; 8 bases map to TRBD1. Sequencing was done on a sample of naive T cells sorted from blood. The sequence was obtained from a man aged 18 to 35 in good health. CDR3 bases: TGTGCCAGCCTGGAGGGTACAGGGGGCTCTGGGGCCAACGTCCTGACTTTC. Translating gives CASLEGTGGSGANVLTF.